The clone carrying this TCR beta chain was counted a few times. Its antigen is unknown. This entry comes from a study of PD-1 blockade in classical Hodgkin lymphoma. Regarding the study as a whole: Newly diagnosed and completely responding patients shared comparable baseline diversity. Compared with healthy donors, newly diagnosed patients reportedly showed lower baseline TCR diversity.

The method was immunoSEQ multiplex PCR; TCRdb's version includes in-frame clones alone and lacks a portion of them. This table has roughly 150,000 clones, approximately 80% appearing once. Autologous stem cell transplantation was followed by relapse in every patient, and brentuximab vedotin exposure varied. This CDR3 spans 13 amino acids. Germline V gene lookup returns CDR1 MDHEN and CDR2 SYDVKM. The V call is TRBV28, the J call TRBJ2-3; D tentatively fits TRBD1 or TRBD2 (7 bases each). Sequenced material: peripheral blood mononuclear cells (PBMCs), taken before the second cycle of nivolumab. This TCR came from a human donor with classical Hodgkin lymphoma. The CDR3 region is CAGGDSLTDTQYF. In DNA form, the CDR3 reads TGTGCGGGGGGGGACAGCCTCACAGATACGCAGTATTTT.